This T cell receptor beta chain was recorded in a study of technical replicates of blood from four donors. Clones were sequenced by immunoSEQ multiplex PCR, and TCRdb holds only the in-frame ones, with some missing. The data show over 80,000 clones, about 96% seen once. The receptor comes from a human donor in good health. The sample taken for sequencing was T cells isolated from PBMCs.

The DNA of the CDR3 is TGTGCCATCGGATCGGGATATGACTACGAGCAGTACTTC. The encoded protein is CAIGSGYDYEQYF. J is TRBJ2-7 and V is TRBV10-3; D may be TRBD2 (5 bases). The CDR3 covers 13 residues. V dropped 8 bases and J dropped 3 bases, with 14 bases sitting between them. The germline V gene encodes CDR1 ENHRY and CDR2 SYGVKD.